This T cell receptor beta chain emerged from a study of T cell responses to AZD1222 COVID-19 vaccine. Overall study findings and caveats: A mostly white British donor set with more females was recruited, and clonal diversity was possibly underestimated. CD4 TCRs associated with vaccination spanned spike, dominating at 160-218 and 743-854. An increase in Spike-specific TCR breadth and depth was observed after two AZD1222 doses.

Trimming cost V 2 bases and J 2 bases; bases outside gene matches: 9. The CDR3 spans 17 residues. Per the germline V gene, CDR1 is MGHRA and CDR2 is YSYEKL. The method was immunoSEQ multiplex PCR; TCRdb's version includes in-frame clones alone and lacks a portion of them. Of around 160,000 clones in the sample, approximately 78% were seen once. Comments on this clone: The antigen remains unidentified.

This rearrangement joins TRBV4-1 to TRBJ2-1; 7 nucleotides agree with TRBD1. This specimen consisted of peripheral blood, obtained on day 0 of MenACWY control vaccination. The receptor was isolated from an adult in good health. In nucleotides, the CDR3 is TGCGCCAGCAGCCAACGGGCAGACAGGGTACCCTACAATGAGCAGTTCTTC. This sequence encodes CASSQRADRVPYNEQFF.